This TCR beta chain was captured in a study of T cells in localized non-small cell lung cancer (TCRdb year 2020). Regarding the study in general: Comparing tumors with uninvolved tumor-adjacent lungs, the study looked at the T cell repertoires of around 250 patients with early-stage NSCLC. All 240 or so NSCLC patients in the cohort were treatment-naive and had localized lung tumors that were resected. NSCLC patients had a mean age of roughly 69 years, and 129 were male and 85 to 110 female. Study-wide findings and limitations: Because the study design was exploratory, TCR variables were selected using unadjusted p-values without false-discovery rate correction. Longer overall survival was associated with higher T cell density in blood, whereas shorter survival was associated with higher clonality in adjacent lung. Of the top 100 tumor clones, a median of approximately 60 were detected in paired uninvolved adjacent lung; about 26 were also among that lung's top 100. The highest T cell clonality was observed in uninvolved tumor-adjacent lung, where clonality exceeded that of tumor, suggesting that antigenic responses were more focused in uninvolved tumor-adjacent lung. Because multi-region tumor sequencing was not done, intratumor heterogeneity could not be ruled out.

The germline V gene supplies CDR1 MNHGY and CDR2 SAAAGT. From the cysteine through the phenylalanine, the CDR3 covers 16 amino acids. This entry keeps only the CDR3 DNA: 48 bases, framed from base 1. Trimming accounts for 0 bases at V and 4 bases at J, while the number of junction bases matched to no gene is 6. At diagnosis, tumor, uninvolved tumor-adjacent lung and peripheral blood were collected and then preserved as a mix of FFPE and fresh-frozen material. The immunoSEQ Assay was used to sequence TCR beta CDR3 regions from DNA. In the authors' own workflow: To compute T cell density, TCR beta template counts were normalized to usable DNA, which was estimated by amplifying housekeeping genes. Richness was estimated using the preseqR package, with extrapolation to 400,000 templates for PBMC samples and to 120,000 templates for tissue samples. Clonality was calculated as one minus Pielou's evenness. Tissue-enriched TCRs were identified through differential abundance testing performed on productive amino-acid clonotypes, with a minimum total count of 5 and an alpha of 0.1. The Jaccard Index and the Morisita Overlap Index were used to measure how much the repertoires overlapped between compartments. GLIPH grouped TCR beta CDR3s together with public tetramer-defined viral CDR3s, and a viral motif had to include at least three viral sequences and show V-gene enrichment. Drawn from immuneACCESS, this table holds only the in-frame rearrangements with V and J called that TCRdb kept. Clones are partly lost; checked studies trace under half to an unresolved V gene and leave the rest unexplained. D and trimming were read from the DNA, whereas the V and J calls and clone size are those reported in that table. This sample has over 1,500 clones in its table, and 30% to 35% of those were observed once. The ten largest clones represent roughly 20% of the sample.

A few counts support this clone. The antigen this receptor binds is unknown. Base qualities were left out, and no much larger clone turns up one base away. The sequencing used lung tumor tissue, collected before any cancer treatment. The sequence came from a man aged 35-69 years with stage II lung adenocarcinoma. The rearrangement joined TRBV6-8 to TRBJ1-2; 9 of the junction bases match TRBD1. The CDR3 has the sequence CASSYSWTGDLYGYTF. The nucleotide sequence reads as follows: TGTGCCAGCAGTTACTCTTGGACAGGGGACCTCTATGGCTACACCTTC.